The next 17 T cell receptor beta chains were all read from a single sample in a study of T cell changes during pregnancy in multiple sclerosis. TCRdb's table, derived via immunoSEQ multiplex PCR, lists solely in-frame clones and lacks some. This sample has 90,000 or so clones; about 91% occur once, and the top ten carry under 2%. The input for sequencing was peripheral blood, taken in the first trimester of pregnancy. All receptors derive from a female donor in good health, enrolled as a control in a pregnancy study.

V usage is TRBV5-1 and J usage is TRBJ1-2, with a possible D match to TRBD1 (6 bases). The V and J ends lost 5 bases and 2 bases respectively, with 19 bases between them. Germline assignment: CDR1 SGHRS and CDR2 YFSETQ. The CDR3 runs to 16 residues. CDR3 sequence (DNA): TGCGCCAGCAGGTACGATCGACAGGTGGTAAACTATGGCTACACCTTC. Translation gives CASRYDRQVVNYGYTF. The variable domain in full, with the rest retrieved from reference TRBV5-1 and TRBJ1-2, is KAGVTQTPRYLIKTRGQQVTLSCSPISGHRSVSWYQQTPGQGLQFLFEYFSETQRNKGNFPGRFSGRQFSNSRSEMNVSTLELGDSALYLCASRYDRQVVNYGYTFGSGTRLTVV.

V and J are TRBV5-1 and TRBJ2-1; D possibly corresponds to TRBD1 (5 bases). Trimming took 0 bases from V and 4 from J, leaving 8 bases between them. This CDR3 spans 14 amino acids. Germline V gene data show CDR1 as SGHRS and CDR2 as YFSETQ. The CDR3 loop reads CASSLGDRYNEQFF. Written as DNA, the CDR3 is TGCGCCAGCAGCTTGGGAGACAGATACAATGAGCAGTTCTTC.

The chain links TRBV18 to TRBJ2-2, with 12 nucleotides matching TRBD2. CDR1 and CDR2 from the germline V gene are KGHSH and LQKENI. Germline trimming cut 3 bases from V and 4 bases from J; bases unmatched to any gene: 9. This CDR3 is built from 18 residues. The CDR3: CASSPRLAGVPVTGELFF. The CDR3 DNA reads TGTGCCAGCTCACCGCGACTAGCGGGGGTCCCCGTCACCGGGGAGCTGTTTTTT.

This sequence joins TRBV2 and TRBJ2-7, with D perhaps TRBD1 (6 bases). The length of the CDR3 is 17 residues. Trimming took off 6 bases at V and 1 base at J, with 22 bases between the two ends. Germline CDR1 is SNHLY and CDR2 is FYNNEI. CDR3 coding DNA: TGTGCCAGCAGCACCTTCGAGTTGGGGGCTGGTTCCTACGAGCAGTACTTC. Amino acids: CASSTFELGAGSYEQYF.

CDR3 protein: CASRGVLFNEQFF. The CDR3 DNA follows: TGTGCCAGCCGGGGGGTCTTATTCAATGAGCAGTTCTTC. The rearrangement uses TRBV6-4 and TRBJ2-1, with TRBD2 matching 7 bases. J gave up 6 bases and V 8 bases, and 7 bases lay outside the gene matches. This CDR3 has 13 amino acids. CDR1 MRHNA and CDR2 SNTAGT come from the germline V gene.

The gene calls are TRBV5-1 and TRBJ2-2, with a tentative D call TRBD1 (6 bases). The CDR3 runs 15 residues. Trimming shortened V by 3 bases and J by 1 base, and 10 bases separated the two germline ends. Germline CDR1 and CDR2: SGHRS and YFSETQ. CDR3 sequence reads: CASSYTGRNTGELFF. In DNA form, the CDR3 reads TGCGCCAGCAGCTACACAGGGAGGAACACCGGGGAGCTGTTTTTT. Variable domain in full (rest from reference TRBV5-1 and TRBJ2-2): KAGVTQTPRYLIKTRGQQVTLSCSPISGHRSVSWYQQTPGQGLQFLFEYFSETQRNKGNFPGRFSGRQFSNSRSEMNVSTLELGDSALYLCASSYTGRNTGELFFGEGSRLTVL.

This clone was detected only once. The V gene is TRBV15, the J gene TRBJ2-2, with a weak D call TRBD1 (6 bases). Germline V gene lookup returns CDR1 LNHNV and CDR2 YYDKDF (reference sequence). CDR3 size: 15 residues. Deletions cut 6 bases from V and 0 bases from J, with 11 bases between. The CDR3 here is CATRRDTTNTGELFF. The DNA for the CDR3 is TGTGCCACCAGGAGGGACACCACGAACACCGGGGAGCTGTTTTTT.

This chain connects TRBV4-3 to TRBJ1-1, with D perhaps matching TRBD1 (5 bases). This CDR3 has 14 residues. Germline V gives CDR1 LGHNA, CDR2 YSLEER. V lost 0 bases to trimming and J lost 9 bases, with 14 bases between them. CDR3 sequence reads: CASSQDNFPGQAFF. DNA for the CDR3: TGCGCCAGCAGCCAAGATAATTTTCCAGGGCAAGCTTTCTTT.

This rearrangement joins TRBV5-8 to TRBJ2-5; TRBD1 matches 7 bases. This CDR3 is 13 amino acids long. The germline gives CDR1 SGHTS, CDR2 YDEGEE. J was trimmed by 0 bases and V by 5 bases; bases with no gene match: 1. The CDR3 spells CASRGQNQETQYF. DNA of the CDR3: TGTGCCAGCAGGGGACAGAACCAAGAGACCCAGTACTTC. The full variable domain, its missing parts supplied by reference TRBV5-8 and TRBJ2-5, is EAGVTQSPTHLIKTRGQQATLRCSPISGHTSVYWYQQALGLGLQFLLWYDEGEERNRGNFPPRFSGRQFPNYSSELNVNALELEDSALYLCASRGQNQETQYFGPGTRLLVL.

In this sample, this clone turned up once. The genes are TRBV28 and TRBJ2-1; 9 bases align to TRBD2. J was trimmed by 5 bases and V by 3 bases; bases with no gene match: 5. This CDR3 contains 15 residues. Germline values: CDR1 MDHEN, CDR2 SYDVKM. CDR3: CASSLRGGGDNEQFF. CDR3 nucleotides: TGTGCCAGCAGTTTGAGGGGCGGGGGGGACAATGAGCAGTTCTTC.

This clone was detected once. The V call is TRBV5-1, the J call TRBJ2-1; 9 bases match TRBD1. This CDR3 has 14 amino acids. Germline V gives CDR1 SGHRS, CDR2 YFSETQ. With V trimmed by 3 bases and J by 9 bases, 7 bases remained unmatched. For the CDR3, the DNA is TGCGCCAGCAGCTACTACAGGGGGCAAGGTGAGCAGTTCTTC. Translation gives CASSYYRGQGEQFF.

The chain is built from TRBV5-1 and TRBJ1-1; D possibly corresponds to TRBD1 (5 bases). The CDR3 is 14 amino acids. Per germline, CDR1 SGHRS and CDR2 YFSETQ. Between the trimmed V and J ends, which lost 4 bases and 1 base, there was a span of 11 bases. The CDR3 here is CASSIRGGNTEAFF. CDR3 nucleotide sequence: TGCGCCAGCAGCATCCGGGGGGGGAACACTGAAGCTTTCTTT.

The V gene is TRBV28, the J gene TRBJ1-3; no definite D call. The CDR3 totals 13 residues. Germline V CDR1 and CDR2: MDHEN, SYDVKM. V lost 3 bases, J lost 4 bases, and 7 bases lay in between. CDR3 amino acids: CASSLVAGNTIYF. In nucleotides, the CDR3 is TGTGCCAGCAGTTTGGTAGCCGGAAACACCATATATTTT.

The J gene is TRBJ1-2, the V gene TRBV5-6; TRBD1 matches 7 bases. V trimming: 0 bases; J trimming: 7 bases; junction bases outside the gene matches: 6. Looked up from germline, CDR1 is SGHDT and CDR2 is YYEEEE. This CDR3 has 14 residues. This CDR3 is CASSLERGRGGYTF. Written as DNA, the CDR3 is TGTGCCAGCAGCTTGGAGAGGGGGCGTGGTGGCTACACCTTC.

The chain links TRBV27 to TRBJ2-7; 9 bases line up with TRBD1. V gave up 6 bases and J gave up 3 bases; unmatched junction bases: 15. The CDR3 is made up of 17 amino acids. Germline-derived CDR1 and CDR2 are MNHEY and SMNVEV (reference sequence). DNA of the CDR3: TGTGCCAGCAGCCGCACTCCACCGGGACAGGGCTACTACGAGCAGTACTTC. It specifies CASSRTPPGQGYYEQYF.

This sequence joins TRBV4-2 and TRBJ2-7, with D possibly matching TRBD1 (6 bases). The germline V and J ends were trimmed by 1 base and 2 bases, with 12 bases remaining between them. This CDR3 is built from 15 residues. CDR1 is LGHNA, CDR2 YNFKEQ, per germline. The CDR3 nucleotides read TGTGCCAGCAGCCAAGGACAGGAAACAGCCTACGAGCAGTACTTC. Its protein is CASSQGQETAYEQYF.

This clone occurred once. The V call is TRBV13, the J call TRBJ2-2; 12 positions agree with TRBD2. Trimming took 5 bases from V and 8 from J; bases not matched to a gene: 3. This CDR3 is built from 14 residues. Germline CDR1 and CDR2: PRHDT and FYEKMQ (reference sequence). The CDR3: CASSTGLAGGELFF. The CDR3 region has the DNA TGTGCCAGCAGCACAGGACTAGCGGGGGGGGAGCTGTTTTTT.